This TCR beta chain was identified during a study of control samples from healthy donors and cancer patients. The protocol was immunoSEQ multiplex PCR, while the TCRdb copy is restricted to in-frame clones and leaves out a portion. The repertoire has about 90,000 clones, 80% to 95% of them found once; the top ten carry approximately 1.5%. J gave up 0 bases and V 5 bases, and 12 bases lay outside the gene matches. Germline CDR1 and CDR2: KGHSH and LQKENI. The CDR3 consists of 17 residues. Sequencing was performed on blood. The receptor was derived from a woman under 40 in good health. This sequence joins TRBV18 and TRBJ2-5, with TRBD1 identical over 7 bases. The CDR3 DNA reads TGTGCCAGCTCATTATTACCCCCGGGACAGAACCAAGAGACCCAGTACTTC. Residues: CASSLLPPGQNQETQYF.